This T cell receptor beta chain was captured in a study of shared clonotypes between healthy human individuals. A remark on this clone: This sample includes further DNA sequences coding for the same CDR3.

Sequenced by immunoSEQ multiplex PCR; TCRdb stores in-frame clones only, minus some. Here the sample spans about 2.3 million clones, 85% to 95% being singletons. CDR1 and CDR2 (germline): SQVTM, ANQGSEA. This CDR3 has 13 amino acids. The V end lost 4 bases, the J end lost 0 bases, and 10 bases lay between the germline ends. The rearrangement uses TRBV29-1 and TRBJ2-7; D is uncertain. The TCR sequence derives from a man between 18 and 29 years old in good health. Some clones in this sample may be carry-over from other donors' samples. Sequenced material: naive CD4+ T cells from PBMCs. Subset of the sample: CD45RA+ positively selected. The CDR3 sequence: CSVGGRLSYEQYF. The CDR3 DNA reads TGCAGCGTTGGAGGACGGCTCTCCTACGAGCAGTACTTC.